This TCR beta chain was sequenced during a study of PD-1 blockade in classical Hodgkin lymphoma. Turning to the study itself: Each patient was given nivolumab 3 mg/kg through a vein every 2 weeks.

Assay used: immunoSEQ multiplex PCR; TCRdb lists only in-frame clones, some missing. The sample has about 7,700 clones; 75% to 90% are singletons. Every patient had relapsed following autologous stem cell transplantation, and cohorts differed in brentuximab vedotin exposure. Thawed PBMCs underwent magnetic negative selection to yield purified CD4+ T cells. General observations from the study: A reduction in baseline TCR diversity was reportedly seen in newly diagnosed patients relative to healthy donors. While CD8+ TCR diversity did not rise significantly by C4D1, CD4+ TCR diversity did.

With regard to this clone: Its specificity is not known.

Germline loops: CDR1 SEHNR, CDR2 FQNEAQ (reference sequence). V gave up 5 bases and J gave up 1 base, with 8 bases separating them. The CDR3 runs 13 residues. This specimen was CD4+ T cells from blood, taken at baseline. The clonotype was recovered from a human donor with classical Hodgkin lymphoma. This chain uses TRBV7-9 with TRBJ1-1, with D possibly TRBD1 on 5 matching bases. The CDR3 DNA follows: TGTGCCAGCAGCAGTCAGGGGAACACTGAAGCTTTCTTT. Encoded protein: CASSSQGNTEAFF.